This entry is about one T cell receptor (beta chain). These data are taken from a study of cytomegalovirus exposure and HLA in healthy donors. Study overall: Among over 300 genotyped donors, around 80% fell in the Caucasian-associated ancestry cluster.

Though probably carrying unrecorded immune exposures, donors were nominally healthy at sampling. The CDR3 is made up of 16 amino acids. Trimming shortened V by 0 bases and J by 4 bases, and 13 bases separated the two germline ends. Germline assignment: CDR1 MGHDK and CDR2 SYGVNS. It was with 60 Vbeta and 13 Jbeta primers that the PCR ran. Clones were read by immunoSEQ multiplex PCR, and TCRdb kept only the in-frame ones, dropping some. In total, the table holds approximately 170,000 clones. The sample consisted of PBMCs. The clonotype comes from a woman younger than 35 in good health and CMV-seropositive. The gene calls are TRBV25-1 and TRBJ2-1; TRBD2 might be the D (5 bases). The CDR3 region has the DNA TGTGCCAGCAGTGAATATGATCCCTCGGGGTACAATGAGCAGTTCTTC. Translation gives CASSEYDPSGYNEQFF.